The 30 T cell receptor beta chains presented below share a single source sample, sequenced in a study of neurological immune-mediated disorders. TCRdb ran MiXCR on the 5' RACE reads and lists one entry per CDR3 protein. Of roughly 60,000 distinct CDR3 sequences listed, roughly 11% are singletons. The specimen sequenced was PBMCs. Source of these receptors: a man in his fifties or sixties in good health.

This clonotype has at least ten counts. The DNA of the CDR3 is TGTGCCAGCACGGGAGGTGATGAGCAGTTCTTC. It is translated as CASTGGDEQFF. V usage is TRBV12-3 or TRBV12-4 and J usage is TRBJ2-1; 7 bases line up with TRBD2. The J segment lost 8 bases and the V segment lost 7 bases, leaving 2 bases of the junction unmatched. The CDR3 consists of 11 residues.

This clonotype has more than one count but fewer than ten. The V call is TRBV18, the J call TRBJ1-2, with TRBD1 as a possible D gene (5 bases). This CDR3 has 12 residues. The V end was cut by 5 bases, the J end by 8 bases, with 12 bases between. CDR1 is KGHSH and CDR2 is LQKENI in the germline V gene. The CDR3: CASSLGTVGYTF. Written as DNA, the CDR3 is TGTGCCAGCTCATTGGGGACGGTCGGCTACACCTTC.

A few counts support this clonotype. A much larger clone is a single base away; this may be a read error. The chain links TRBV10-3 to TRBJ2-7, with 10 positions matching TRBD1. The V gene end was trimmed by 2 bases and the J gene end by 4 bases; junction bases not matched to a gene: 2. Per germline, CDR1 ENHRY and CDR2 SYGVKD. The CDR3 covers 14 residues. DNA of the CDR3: TGTGCCATCAGTGAGGGGGACAGGGGATACGAGCAGTACTTC. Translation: CAISEGDRGYEQYF.

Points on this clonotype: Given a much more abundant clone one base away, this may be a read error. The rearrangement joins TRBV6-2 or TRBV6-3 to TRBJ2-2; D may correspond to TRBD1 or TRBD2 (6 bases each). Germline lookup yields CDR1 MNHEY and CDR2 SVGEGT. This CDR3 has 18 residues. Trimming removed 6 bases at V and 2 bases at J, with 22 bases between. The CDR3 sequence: CASSPIWGAPINTGELFF. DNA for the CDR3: TGTGCCAGCAGCCCGATATGGGGGGCGCCGATTAACACCGGGGAGCTGTTTTTT.

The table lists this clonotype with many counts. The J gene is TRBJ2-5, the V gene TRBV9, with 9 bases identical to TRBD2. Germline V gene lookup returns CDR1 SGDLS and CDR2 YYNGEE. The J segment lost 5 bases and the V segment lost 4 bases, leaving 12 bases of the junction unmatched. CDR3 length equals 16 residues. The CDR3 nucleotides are TGTGCCAGCAGCCCCTCCCGCGGGGGGGCAGGGGAGACCCAGTACTTC. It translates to CASSPSRGGAGETQYF.

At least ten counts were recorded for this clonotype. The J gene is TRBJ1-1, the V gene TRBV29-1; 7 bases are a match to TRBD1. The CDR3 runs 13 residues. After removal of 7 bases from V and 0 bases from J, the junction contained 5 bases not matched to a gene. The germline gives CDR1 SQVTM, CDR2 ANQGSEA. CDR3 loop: CSEGQYLNTEAFF. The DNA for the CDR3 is TGCAGCGAGGGACAGTACTTGAACACTGAAGCTTTCTTT.

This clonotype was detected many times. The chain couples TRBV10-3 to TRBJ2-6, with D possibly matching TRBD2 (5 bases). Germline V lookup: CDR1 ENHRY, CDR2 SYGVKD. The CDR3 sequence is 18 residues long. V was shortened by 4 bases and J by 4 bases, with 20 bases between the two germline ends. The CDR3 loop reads CAISAGRAPTPGANVLTF. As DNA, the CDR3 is TGTGCCATCAGTGCCGGGCGGGCCCCGACCCCCGGGGCCAACGTCCTGACTTTC.

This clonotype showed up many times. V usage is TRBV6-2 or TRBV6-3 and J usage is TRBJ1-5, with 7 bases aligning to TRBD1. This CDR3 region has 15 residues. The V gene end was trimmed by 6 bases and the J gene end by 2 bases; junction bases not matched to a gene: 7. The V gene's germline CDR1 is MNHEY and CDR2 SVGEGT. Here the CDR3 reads CASSPNDRGNQPQHF. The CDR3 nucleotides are TGTGCCAGCAGCCCCAACGACAGGGGCAATCAGCCCCAGCATTTT.

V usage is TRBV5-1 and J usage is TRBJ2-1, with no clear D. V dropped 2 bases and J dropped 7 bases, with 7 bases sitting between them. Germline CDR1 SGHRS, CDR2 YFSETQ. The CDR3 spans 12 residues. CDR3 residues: CASSFLRNEQFF. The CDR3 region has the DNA TGCGCCAGCAGCTTCCTTAGGAATGAGCAGTTCTTC.

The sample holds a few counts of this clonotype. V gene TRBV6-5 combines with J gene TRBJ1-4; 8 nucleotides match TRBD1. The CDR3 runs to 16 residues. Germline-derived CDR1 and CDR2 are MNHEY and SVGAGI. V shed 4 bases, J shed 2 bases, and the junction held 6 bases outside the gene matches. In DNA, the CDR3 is TGTGCCAGCAGTTTCGGACAGGGTCCGACTAATGAAAAACTGTTTTTT. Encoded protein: CASSFGQGPTNEKLFF.

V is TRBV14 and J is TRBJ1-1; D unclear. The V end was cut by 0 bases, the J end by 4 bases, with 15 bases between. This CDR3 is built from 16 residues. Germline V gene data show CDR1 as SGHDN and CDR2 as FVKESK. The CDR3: CASSQDFGEIGTEAFF. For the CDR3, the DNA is TGTGCCAGCAGCCAAGATTTTGGGGAAATAGGCACTGAAGCTTTCTTT. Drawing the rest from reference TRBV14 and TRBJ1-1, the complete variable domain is EAGVTQFPSHSVIEKGQTVTLRCDPISGHDNLYWYRRVMGKEIKFLLHFVKESKQDESGMPNNRFLAERTGGTYSTLKVQPAELEDSGVYFCASSQDFGEIGTEAFFGQGTRLTVV.

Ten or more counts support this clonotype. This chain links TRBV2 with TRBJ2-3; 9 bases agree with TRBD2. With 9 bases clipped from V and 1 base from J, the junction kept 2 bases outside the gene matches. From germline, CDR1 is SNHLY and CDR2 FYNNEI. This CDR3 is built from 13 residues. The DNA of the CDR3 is TGTGCCAGTTTAGCGGGGGGCACAGATACGCAGTATTTT. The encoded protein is CASLAGGTDTQYF.

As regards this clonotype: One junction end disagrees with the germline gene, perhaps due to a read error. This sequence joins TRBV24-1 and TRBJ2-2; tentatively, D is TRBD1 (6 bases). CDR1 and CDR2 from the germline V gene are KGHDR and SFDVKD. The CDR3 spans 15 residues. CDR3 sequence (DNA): TGTGCCACCAGTGATTCGGCCGGGGACACCGTGGAGCTGTTTTTT. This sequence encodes CATSDSAGDTVELFF.

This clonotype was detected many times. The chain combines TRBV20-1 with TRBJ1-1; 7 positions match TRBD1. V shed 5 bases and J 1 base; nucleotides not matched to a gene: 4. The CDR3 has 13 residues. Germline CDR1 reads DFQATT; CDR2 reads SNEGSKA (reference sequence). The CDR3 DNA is TGCAGTGCTCACAGGGGCGGGAACACTGAAGCTTTCTTT. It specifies CSAHRGGNTEAFF.

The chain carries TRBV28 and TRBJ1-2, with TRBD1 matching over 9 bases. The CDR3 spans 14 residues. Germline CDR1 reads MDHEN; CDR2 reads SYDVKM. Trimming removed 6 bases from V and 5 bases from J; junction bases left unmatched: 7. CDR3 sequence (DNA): TGTGCCAGCAGGATACCCGGGACAGGGTATGGCTACACCTTC. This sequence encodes CASRIPGTGYGYTF.

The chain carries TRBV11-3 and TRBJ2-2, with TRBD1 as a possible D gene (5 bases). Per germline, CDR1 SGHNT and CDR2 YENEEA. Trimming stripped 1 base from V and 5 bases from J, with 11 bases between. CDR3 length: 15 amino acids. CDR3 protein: CASSLGWGGTGELFF. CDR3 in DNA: TGTGCCAGCAGCTTAGGCTGGGGCGGAACCGGGGAGCTGTTTTTT.

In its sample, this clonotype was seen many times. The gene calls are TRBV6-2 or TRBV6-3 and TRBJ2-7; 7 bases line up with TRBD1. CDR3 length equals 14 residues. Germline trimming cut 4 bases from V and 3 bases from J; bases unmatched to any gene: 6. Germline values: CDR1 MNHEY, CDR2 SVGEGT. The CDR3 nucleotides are TGTGCCAGCAGTTCCGGGACAGCTAACTACGAGCAGTACTTC. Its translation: CASSSGTANYEQYF.

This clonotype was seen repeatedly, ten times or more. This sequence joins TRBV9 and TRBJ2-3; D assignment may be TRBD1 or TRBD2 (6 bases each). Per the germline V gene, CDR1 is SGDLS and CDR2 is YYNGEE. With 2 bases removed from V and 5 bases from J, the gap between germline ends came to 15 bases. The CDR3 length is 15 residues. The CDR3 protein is CASSVEGGREDTQYF. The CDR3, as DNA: TGTGCCAGCAGCGTGGAGGGGGGCCGGGAAGATACGCAGTATTTT.

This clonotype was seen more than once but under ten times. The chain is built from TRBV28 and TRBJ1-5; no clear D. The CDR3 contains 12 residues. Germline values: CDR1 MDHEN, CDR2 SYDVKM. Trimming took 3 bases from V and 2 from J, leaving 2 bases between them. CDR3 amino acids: CASSLGNQPQHF. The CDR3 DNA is TGTGCCAGCAGTTTGGGCAATCAGCCCCAGCATTTT.

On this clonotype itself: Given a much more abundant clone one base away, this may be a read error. The CDR3 loop is CSSSSRGQGSYTIYF. CDR3 DNA: TGTTCCAGCAGTTCCCGTGGGCAGGGGTCTTACACCATATATTTT. V usage is TRBV6-6 and J usage is TRBJ1-3, with a tentative D call TRBD1 (6 bases). The CDR3 contains 15 residues. CDR1 is MNHNY, CDR2 SVGAGI, per germline (reference sequence).

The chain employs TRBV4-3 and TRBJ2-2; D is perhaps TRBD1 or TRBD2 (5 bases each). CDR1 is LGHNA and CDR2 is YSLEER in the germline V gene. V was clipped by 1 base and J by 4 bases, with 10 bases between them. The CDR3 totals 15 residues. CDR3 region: CASSQAGRATGELFF. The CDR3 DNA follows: TGCGCCAGCAGCCAAGCGGGGCGAGCCACCGGGGAGCTGTTTTTT.

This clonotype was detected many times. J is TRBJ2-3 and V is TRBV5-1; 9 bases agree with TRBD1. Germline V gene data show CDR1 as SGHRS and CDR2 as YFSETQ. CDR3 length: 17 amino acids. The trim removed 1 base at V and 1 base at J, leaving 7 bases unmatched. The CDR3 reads CASSLTRTGGGTDTQYF. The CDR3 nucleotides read TGCGCCAGCAGCTTGACCCGTACAGGGGGCGGCACAGATACGCAGTATTTT.

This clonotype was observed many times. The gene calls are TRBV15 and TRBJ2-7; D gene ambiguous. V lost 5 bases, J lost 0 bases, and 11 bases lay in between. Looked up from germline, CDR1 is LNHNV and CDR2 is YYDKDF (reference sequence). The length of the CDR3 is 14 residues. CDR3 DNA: TGTGCCACCAGCCGTGGGGTTCCCTCCTACGAGCAGTACTTC. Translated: CATSRGVPSYEQYF.

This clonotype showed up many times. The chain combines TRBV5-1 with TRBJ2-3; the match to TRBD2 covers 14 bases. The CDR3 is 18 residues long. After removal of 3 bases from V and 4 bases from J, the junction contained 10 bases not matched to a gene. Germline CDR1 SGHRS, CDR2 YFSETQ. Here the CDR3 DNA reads TGCGCCAGCAGCTGGGGACTAGCGGGGGTGAAACGGGCAGATACGCAGTATTTT. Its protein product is CASSWGLAGVKRADTQYF.

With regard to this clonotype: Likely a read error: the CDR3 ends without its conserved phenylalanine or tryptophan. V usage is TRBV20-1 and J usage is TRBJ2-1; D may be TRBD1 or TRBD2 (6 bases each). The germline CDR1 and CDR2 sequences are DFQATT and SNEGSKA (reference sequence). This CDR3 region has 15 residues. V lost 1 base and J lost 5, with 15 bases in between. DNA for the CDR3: TGCAGTGCTAGAGCGTTTGGGGGGCGCGACAATGAGCAGTTCCTT. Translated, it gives CSARAFGGRDNEQFL.

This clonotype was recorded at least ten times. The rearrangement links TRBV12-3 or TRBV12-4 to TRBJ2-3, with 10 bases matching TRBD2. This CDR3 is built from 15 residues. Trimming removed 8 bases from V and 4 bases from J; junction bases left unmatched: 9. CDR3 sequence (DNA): TGTGCCAGCGGAAAACGGACTAGCGGAGCAGATACGCAGTATTTT. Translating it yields CASGKRTSGADTQYF.

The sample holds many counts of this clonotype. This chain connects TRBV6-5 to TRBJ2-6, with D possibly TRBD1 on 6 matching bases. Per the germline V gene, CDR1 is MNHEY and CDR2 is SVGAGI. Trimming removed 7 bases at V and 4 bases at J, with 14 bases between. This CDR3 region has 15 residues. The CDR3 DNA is TGTGCCAGCACCCTCGCAGGGGTCGGGGCCAACGTCCTGACTTTC. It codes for CASTLAGVGANVLTF.

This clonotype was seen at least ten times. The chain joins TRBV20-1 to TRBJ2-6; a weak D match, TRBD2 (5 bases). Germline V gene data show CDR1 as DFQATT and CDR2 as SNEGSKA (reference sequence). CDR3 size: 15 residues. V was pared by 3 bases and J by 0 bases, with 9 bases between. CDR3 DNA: TGCAGTGCTAGTCGAACTAGCTCTGGGGCCAACGTCCTGACTTTC. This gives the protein CSASRTSSGANVLTF.

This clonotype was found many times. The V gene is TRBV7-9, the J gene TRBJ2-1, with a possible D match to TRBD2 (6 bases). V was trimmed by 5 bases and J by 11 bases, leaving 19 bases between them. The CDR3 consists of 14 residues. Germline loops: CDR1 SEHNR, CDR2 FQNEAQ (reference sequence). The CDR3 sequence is CASSLEFSGSQQFF. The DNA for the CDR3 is TGTGCCAGCAGCCTAGAATTTAGCGGATCTCAGCAGTTCTTC.

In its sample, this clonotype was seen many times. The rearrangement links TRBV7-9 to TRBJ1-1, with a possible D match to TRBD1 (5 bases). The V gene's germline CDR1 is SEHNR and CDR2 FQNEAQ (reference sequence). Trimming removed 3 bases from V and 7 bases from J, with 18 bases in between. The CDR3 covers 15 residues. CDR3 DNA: TGTGCCAGCAGCTTCTTGTCAGGGACGGCTGATGAAGCTTTCTTT. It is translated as CASSFLSGTADEAFF.